Below, one T cell receptor (beta chain) is given with its context. The data were taken from a study of cytomegalovirus exposure and HLA in healthy donors. Vbeta (60) and Jbeta (13) primers were used in the PCR. The protocol was immunoSEQ multiplex PCR, while the TCRdb copy is restricted to in-frame clones and leaves out a portion. The data show fewer than 150,000 clones, with 75% to 90% seen just once and 1% held by the top ten. J lost 2 bases, V lost 0 bases, and 10 bases had no gene match. The CDR3 covers 17 residues. Sequencing input: PBMCs. The TCR was taken from a man aged 35 to 55 in good health and CMV-seronegative. The chain carries TRBV5-3 and TRBJ1-1; 7 bases agree with TRBD1. TRBV5-3 is reported as an ORF; its role is uncertain. Here the CDR3 reads CARSLGREQGKNTEAFF. CDR3 nucleotide sequence: TGTGCCAGAAGCTTGGGGCGTGAACAGGGGAAAAACACTGAAGCTTTCTTT.